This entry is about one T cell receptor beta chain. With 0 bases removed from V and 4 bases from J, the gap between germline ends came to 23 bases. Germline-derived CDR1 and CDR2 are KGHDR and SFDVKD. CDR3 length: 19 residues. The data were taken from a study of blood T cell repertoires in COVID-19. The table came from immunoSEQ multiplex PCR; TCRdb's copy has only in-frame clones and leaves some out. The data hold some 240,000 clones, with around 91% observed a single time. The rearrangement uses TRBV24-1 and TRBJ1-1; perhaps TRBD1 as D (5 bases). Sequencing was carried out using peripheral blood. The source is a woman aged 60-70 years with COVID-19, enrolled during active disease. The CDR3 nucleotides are TGTGCCACCAGTGATTTGCAGGGTGAGGTTGGGGATTTGAGCACTGAAGCTTTCTTT. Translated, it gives CATSDLQGEVGDLSTEAFF.